The T cell receptor beta chain described here comes from a study of blood T cell repertoires in COVID-19. Turning to the study itself: From T cells, B-cell-depleted T cells, or PBMCs came the material, which was cDNA or gDNA.

In terms of age and location, participants ranged from roughly 18 to 100 years and lived in about 25 US areas. Regarding this clone: No DNA is shown, since the ends of the CDR3 on it are uncertain; the CDR3 is the one TCRdb lists.

Both ends counted, the CDR3 spans 14 residues. The protocol was immunoSEQ multiplex PCR, while the TCRdb copy is restricted to in-frame clones and leaves out a portion. Here the sample spans roughly 260,000 clones, around 90% being singletons. Material: PBMCs or T cells enriched from blood (not recorded which). This TCR came from a woman in her 30s with acute COVID-19. V gene TRBV21-1 combines with J gene TRBJ2-7; TRBD1, the D gene given by the table, was not confirmed from the DNA. TRBV21-1 is described as a pseudogene. The CDR3 protein is CASKVGRGTYEQYF.